This TCR beta chain was captured by sequencing in a study of blood T cell repertoires in COVID-19. As for the study in general: Researchers got acute and convalescent COVID-19 samples from the United States, Italy and Spain. PBMCs, B-cell-depleted T cells, or T cells provided the cDNA or gDNA that made up the material.

In the original workflow: Estimation of nucleated cell counts was performed using reference gene primer amplification. Clones were sequenced by immunoSEQ multiplex PCR, and TCRdb holds only the in-frame ones, with some missing. D and trimming were read from the DNA, whereas the V and J calls and clone size are those reported in that table. Among roughly 80,000 clones listed, 83% were seen once. The V and J ends lost 3 bases and 0 bases respectively, with 8 bases between them. Germline CDR1 is MNHEY and CDR2 is SMNVEV (reference sequence). CDR3 length: 14 amino acids. This rearrangement joins TRBV27 to TRBJ1-1; D is unresolved. The sequence derives from a woman aged 60-75 years with acute or convalescent COVID-19. Sample: peripheral blood. The CDR3: CASSFRQVNTEAFF. DNA of the CDR3: TGTGCCAGCAGTTTCAGGCAGGTGAACACTGAAGCTTTCTTT.